The 32 T cell receptor beta chains reported below all come from one sample, sequenced in a study of cytomegalovirus exposure and HLA in healthy donors. Researchers ran the PCR with 60 Vbeta and 13 Jbeta primers. Produced via immunoSEQ multiplex PCR; TCRdb's table is partial and in-frame only. The sample consists of 150,000 to 200,000 clones, approximately 84% of them appearing once. Specimen: PBMCs. The receptors stem from a boy younger than 18 in good health and CMV-seronegative.

V usage is TRBV7-8 and J usage is TRBJ2-7, with 15 bases matching TRBD2. From germline, CDR1 is SGHVS and CDR2 FQNEAQ. V was clipped by 5 bases and J by 2 bases; unmatched bases: 13. The CDR3 runs 19 residues. The CDR3 here is CASSRTGTSGGREPYEQYF. In DNA form, the CDR3 reads TGTGCCAGCAGCCGAACCGGGACTAGCGGGGGGAGAGAACCCTACGAGCAGTACTTC.

This sequence joins TRBV19 and TRBJ2-5, with D perhaps matching TRBD2 (5 bases). V was pared by 8 bases and J by 4 bases, with 5 bases between. CDR1 is LNHDA and CDR2 is SQIVND in the germline V gene (reference sequence). The CDR3 is made up of 10 amino acids. The chain's CDR3 is CASEGETQYF. CDR3 sequence (DNA): TGTGCCAGTGAGGGAGAGACCCAGTACTTC.

This chain uses TRBV5-6 with TRBJ2-5; 7 bases are a match to TRBD2. The closer fit of TRBJ2-7 to the DNA end suggests the J call may be wrong. Germline V lookup: CDR1 SGHDT, CDR2 YYEEEE. This CDR3 is 14 amino acids long. CDR3 in DNA: TGTGCCAGCAGCTTCACTAGCGAGAGCTACGAGCAGTACTTC. It is translated as CASSFTSESYEQYF.

As for this clone: An end of the junction differs from the germline gene, which may be a read error. This chain joins TRBV7-9 and TRBJ1-4; unclear D gene. This CDR3 has 14 residues. Germline CDR1 is SEHNR and CDR2 is FQNEAQ (reference sequence). This CDR3 reads CASSLAPGSEKLFF. CDR3 sequence (DNA): TGTGCCAGCAGCCTAGCGCCGGGGTCTGAAAAACTGTTTTTT.

J is TRBJ1-2 and V is TRBV11-1; possibly TRBD1 for D (6 bases). This CDR3 is 15 amino acids long. Germline V gives CDR1 SGHAT, CDR2 FQDESV (reference sequence). Trimming stripped 5 bases from V and 0 bases from J, with 13 bases between. CDR3 nucleotide sequence: TGTGCCAGCAGCACGGGACACCACACTAACTATGGCTACACCTTC. Its protein is CASSTGHHTNYGYTF.

The CDR3 bases are TGTGCCAGCCCCAGGACTAGCGGGAGAGGGTACAATGAGCAGTTCTTC. Translation: CASPRTSGRGYNEQFF. The genes are TRBV27 and TRBJ2-1, with 13 bases fitting TRBD2. This CDR3 contains 16 residues. J gave up 4 bases and V 8 bases, and 8 bases lay outside the gene matches. The germline CDR1 and CDR2 sequences are MNHEY and SMNVEV (reference sequence).

The chain combines TRBV9 with TRBJ2-5; unclear D gene. The DNA end is more similar to TRBJ2-7, so the J call may be wrong. Germline CDR1 and CDR2: SGDLS and YYNGEE. The length of the CDR3 is 16 residues. The DNA of the CDR3 is TGTGCCAGCAGCGTAGCCGGCAGAGCTAGCTCCTACGAGCAGTACTTC. This gives the protein CASSVAGRASSYEQYF.

As concerns this clone: One end of the junction varies from germline; a read error may be responsible. The V and J genes are TRBV7-9 and TRBJ2-5; D gene ambiguous. Germline V gene data show CDR1 as SEHNR and CDR2 as FQNEAQ (reference sequence). CDR3 length equals 12 residues. Here the CDR3 DNA reads TGTTCCAGCAGCTTACGGGTAGAGACCCAGTACTTC. This encodes CSSSLRVETQYF. The complete variable domain, with remaining parts taken from reference TRBV7-9 and TRBJ2-5, reads DTGVSQNPRHKITKRGQNVTFRCDPISEHNRLYWYRQTLGQGPEFLTYFQNEAQLEKSRLLSDRFSAERPKGSFSTLEIQRTEQGDSAMYLCSSSLRVETQYFGPGTRLLVL.

The chain is built from TRBV2 and TRBJ1-1; 7 nucleotides agree with TRBD1. There are 15 residues in the CDR3. The V and J ends lost 3 bases and 0 bases, in that order; junction bases with no gene match: 4. The germline V gene encodes CDR1 SNHLY and CDR2 FYNNEI. CDR3 in DNA: TGTGCCAGCAGTGATGCGGACAGGTTGAACACTGAAGCTTTCTTT. It is translated as CASSDADRLNTEAFF.

The rearrangement joins TRBV7-6 to TRBJ1-1, with 7 bases matching TRBD1. The CDR3 sequence is 13 residues long. CDR1 SGHVS and CDR2 FNYEAQ come from the germline V gene. The ends lost 5 bases at V and 5 bases at J; junction bases unmatched: 5. The chain's CDR3 is CASSTTGVTEAFF. DNA for the CDR3: TGTGCCAGCAGCACAACAGGGGTTACTGAAGCTTTCTTT.

V and J are TRBV30 and TRBJ2-5, with a tentative D call TRBD1 (6 bases). The CDR3 is 14 residues long. Trimming left V 1 base short and J 0 bases short, with 9 bases between. Germline V gene data show CDR1 as GTSNPN and CDR2 as SVGIG (reference sequence). The CDR3 loop is CAWSGTADQETQYF. The DNA of the CDR3 is TGTGCCTGGAGTGGGACAGCTGACCAAGAGACCCAGTACTTC.

The chain uses TRBV5-1 and TRBJ1-4, with 7 bases lining up with TRBD1. The CDR3 sequence is 14 residues long. Germline trimming cut 4 bases from V and 7 bases from J; bases unmatched to any gene: 7. The V gene's germline CDR1 is SGHRS and CDR2 YFSETQ. DNA for the CDR3: TGCGCCAGCAGCCGAGACAGGGCAGGTGAAAAACTGTTTTTT. Its translation: CASSRDRAGEKLFF. Based on the CDR3 plus reference TRBV5-1 and TRBJ1-4, the full variable domain is KAGVTQTPRYLIKTRGQQVTLSCSPISGHRSVSWYQQTPGQGLQFLFEYFSETQRNKGNFPGRFSGRQFSNSRSEMNVSTLELGDSALYLCASSRDRAGEKLFFGSGTQLSVL.

J is TRBJ2-5 and V is TRBV19; weak D call: TRBD2 (7 bases). V was shortened by 1 base and J by 5 bases, with 14 bases between the two germline ends. Germline lookup yields CDR1 LNHDA and CDR2 SQIVND (reference sequence). The CDR3 consists of 15 residues. CDR3 loop: CASSIVRGAGETQYF. CDR3 coding DNA: TGTGCCAGTAGTATAGTTCGGGGGGCGGGGGAGACCCAGTACTTC.

The chain has TRBV6-1 and TRBJ2-2; 7 nucleotides align to TRBD1. CDR3 length: 16 amino acids. Trimming removed 3 bases from V and 7 bases from J; junction bases left unmatched: 11. Germline V gene lookup returns CDR1 MNHNS and CDR2 SASEGT. In DNA, the CDR3 is TGTGCCAGCAGTGAGTCCCTCGGGACAGTCGGCGGGGAGCTGTTTTTT. Its protein is CASSESLGTVGGELFF.

This chain connects TRBV6-6 to TRBJ2-7, with 10 nucleotides matching TRBD1. Trimming cost V 7 bases and J 5 bases; bases outside gene matches: 11. CDR3 size: 15 residues. Germline CDR1 MNHNY, CDR2 SVGAGI (reference sequence). The CDR3 DNA follows: TGTGCCAGCATTTCCGGGACAGGGGCTCGGAACGAGCAGTACTTC. As protein: CASISGTGARNEQYF.

The chain joins TRBV30 to TRBJ1-3; D ambiguous. Trimming cost V 0 bases and J 8 bases, with 8 bases left between them. The CDR3 is 12 residues long. Germline CDR1 GTSNPN, CDR2 SVGIG (reference sequence). The CDR3 reads CAWSVGWDTIYF. Here the CDR3 DNA reads TGTGCCTGGAGTGTCGGGTGGGACACCATATATTTT. The full variable domain, in which reference TRBV30 and TRBJ1-3 provide the parts outside the CDR3, is SQTIHQWPATLVQPVGSPLSLECTVEGTSNPNLYWYRQAAGRGLQLLFYSVGIGQISSEVPQNLSASRPQDRQFILSSKKLLLSDSGFYLCAWSVGWDTIYFGEGSWLTVV.

This clone was recorded only once. The chain carries TRBV19 and TRBJ1-2, with D maybe TRBD1 (5 bases). CDR3 length: 14 amino acids. The germline CDR1 and CDR2 sequences are LNHDA and SQIVND (reference sequence). V was shortened by 3 bases and J by 3 bases, with 11 bases between the two germline ends. The CDR3 DNA reads TGTGCCAGTAGTATCTTGGGGGAGGACTATGGCTACACCTTC. Translation gives CASSILGEDYGYTF.

The V gene is TRBV18, the J gene TRBJ1-4; D gene ambiguous. The CDR3 is made up of 14 amino acids. The germline CDR1 and CDR2 sequences are KGHSH and LQKENI. V dropped 4 bases and J dropped 8 bases, with 14 bases sitting between them. CDR3 nucleotides: TGTGCCAGCTCACAAGGAGGGATAGAGGAAAAACTGTTTTTT. This gives the protein CASSQGGIEEKLFF.

The count of this clone is one. This rearrangement joins TRBV2 to TRBJ1-4; a possible D gene is TRBD1 (6 bases). This CDR3 has 13 residues. Germline V gives CDR1 SNHLY, CDR2 FYNNEI. The V gene lost 6 bases and the J gene lost 6 bases, with 11 bases spanning the gap. The CDR3 protein is CASSRTADEKLFF. DNA of the CDR3: TGTGCCAGCAGCCGGACAGCAGATGAAAAACTGTTTTTT.

The chain is built from TRBV7-9 and TRBJ1-2, with a possible D match to TRBD1 (6 bases). Trimming removed 1 base at V and 5 bases at J, with 23 bases between. This CDR3 region has 18 residues. Germline V gene data show CDR1 as SEHNR and CDR2 as FQNEAQ (reference sequence). The CDR3 here is CASSLGRIGQGWAYGYTF. CDR3 sequence (DNA): TGTGCCAGCAGCTTAGGTCGTATTGGCCAGGGGTGGGCATATGGCTACACCTTC.

V and J are TRBV12-1 and TRBJ2-1; TRBD2 is taken as the D call from the table, unchecked against the DNA. TRBV12-1 is a recognized pseudogene. The CDR3 totals 13 residues. The CDR3 DNA follows: TGTGCCAGCAGGGTGGGACTAGCCAATGAGCAGTTCTTC. Translated: CASRVGLANEQFF.

V and J are TRBV27 and TRBJ2-1; the match to TRBD2 covers 10 bases. Germline assignment: CDR1 MNHEY and CDR2 SMNVEV (reference sequence). V dropped 2 bases and J dropped 6; count of bases not matched to a gene: 4. This CDR3 has 15 residues. CDR3 nucleotide sequence: TGTGCCAGCAGTTTAACAGCGGGAGGGCTCAATGAGCAGTTCTTC. Its protein is CASSLTAGGLNEQFF.

This rearrangement joins TRBV27 to TRBJ2-1; a weak D match, TRBD1 (6 bases). Trimming pared 3 bases from V and 3 bases from J, leaving 9 bases between. This CDR3 comprises 14 residues. Germline CDR1 MNHEY, CDR2 SMNVEV (reference sequence). The CDR3 nucleotides read TGTGCCAGCAGTTTTGACAGGCGCTACAATGAGCAGTTCTTC. This codes for CASSFDRRYNEQFF.

V is TRBV2 and J is TRBJ2-7, with 11 bases lining up with TRBD1. The CDR3 sequence is 14 residues long. Germline trimming cut 5 bases from V and 2 bases from J; bases unmatched to any gene: 2. Looked up from germline, CDR1 is SNHLY and CDR2 is FYNNEI. CDR3 DNA sequence: TGTGCCAGCAGTAAGGGACAGGGGGCCTACGAGCAGTACTTC. It codes for CASSKGQGAYEQYF.

V gene TRBV2 combines with J gene TRBJ2-5, with 8 bases identical to TRBD2. The CDR3 consists of 15 residues. Germline loops: CDR1 SNHLY, CDR2 FYNNEI. V dropped 6 bases and J dropped 4; count of bases not matched to a gene: 10. The CDR3 here is CASSPGGGPAETQYF. For the CDR3, the DNA is TGTGCCAGCAGCCCTGGCGGGGGGCCGGCAGAGACCCAGTACTTC.

With regard to this clone: The conserved final phenylalanine or tryptophan is absent from the CDR3, which likely points to a read error. No DNA is shown, since the ends of the CDR3 on it are uncertain; the CDR3 is the one TCRdb lists. This chain joins TRBV27 and TRBJ2-7; the table calls TRBD1, which could not be checked here. The CDR3 is 9 residues long, ends included. Germline V gives CDR1 MNHEY, CDR2 SMNVEV (reference sequence). The CDR3 sequence: CASTPGEGL.

The chain has TRBV29-1 and TRBJ2-7, with D perhaps matching TRBD1 (6 bases). V lost 7 bases and J lost 1, with 11 bases in between. This CDR3 comprises 12 residues. CDR1 SQVTM and CDR2 ANQGSEA come from the germline V gene. DNA for the CDR3: TGCAGCGCATCTCAGGGGTCCTACGAGCAGTACTTC. Protein sequence: CSASQGSYEQYF.

The CDR3 nucleotides read TGTGCCAGCAGCTTAGCCCCGGGACAGGGTGCCTTAATGGACATTCAGTACTTC. Translation: CASSLAPGQGALMDIQYF. V gene TRBV7-9 combines with J gene TRBJ2-4; 9 bases are a match to TRBD1. V lost 0 bases, J lost 8 bases, and 14 bases stayed unmatched. This CDR3 has 18 amino acids. CDR1 is SEHNR and CDR2 is FQNEAQ in the germline V gene (reference sequence).

The chain joins TRBV30 to TRBJ2-5; the match to TRBD2 covers 13 bases. With 0 bases clipped from V and 5 bases from J, the junction kept 3 bases outside the gene matches. Germline CDR1 GTSNPN, CDR2 SVGIG (reference sequence). The CDR3 consists of 15 residues. CDR3 amino acids: CAWSVGTSGTETQYF. CDR3 nucleotides: TGTGCCTGGAGTGTAGGGACTAGCGGGACGGAGACCCAGTACTTC.

The chain recombines TRBV15 with TRBJ1-2; TRBD1 aligns across 11 bases. CDR3 length: 14 amino acids. V lost 4 bases, J lost 14 bases, and 12 bases stayed unmatched. From germline, CDR1 is LNHNV and CDR2 YYDKDF (reference sequence). The CDR3, as DNA: TGTGCCACCAGCAAACCGGGACAGGGGGGCCATGTGACCTTC. Protein sequence: CATSKPGQGGHVTF.

In this sample, this clone turned up once. The gene calls are TRBV4-3 and TRBJ1-2, with D uncertain. The germline CDR1 and CDR2 sequences are LGHNA and YSLEER. Trimming took 0 bases from V and 4 from J, leaving 6 bases between them. This CDR3 comprises 13 residues. CDR3 nucleotides: TGCGCCAGCAGCCAAGAAGAGGGCTATGGCTACACCTTC. Translated: CASSQEEGYGYTF.

This clone was counted a single time. The chain links TRBV6-5 to TRBJ1-2; maybe TRBD1 (5 bases). Trimming cost V 3 bases and J 2 bases, with 10 bases left between them. The CDR3 extends over 14 amino acids. CDR1 MNHEY and CDR2 SVGAGI come from the germline V gene. The CDR3 spells CASSYMGGNYGYTF. CDR3 bases: TGTGCCAGCAGTTATATGGGGGGGAACTATGGCTACACCTTC.